The 13 T cell receptor beta chains given below trace back to one sample, sequenced in a study of OX40 agonist ivuxolimab in advanced cancers. TCRdb keeps only in-frame clones here, not all; method: immunoSEQ multiplex PCR. The table includes about 79,000 clones, 85% to 95% detected once. Sequencing was performed on CD4+ or CD8+ T cells sorted from blood, taken in a trial of the OX40 agonist ivuxolimab. Every receptor here comes from an adult with an advanced solid tumor such as melanoma, head and neck, liver or kidney cancer.

The chain uses TRBV4-3 and TRBJ1-1; 10 nucleotides align to TRBD1. The CDR3 extends over 14 amino acids. Germline V gene sequence: CDR1 LGHNA, CDR2 YSLEER. After removal of 3 bases from V and 4 bases from J, the junction contained 2 bases not matched to a gene. The CDR3 loop reads CASSQDRGGTEAFF. The DNA for the CDR3 is TGCGCCAGCAGCCAGGACAGGGGGGGCACTGAAGCTTTCTTT.

The rearrangement joins TRBV27 to TRBJ2-2, with unresolved D. The CDR3 is made up of 14 amino acids. The V and J ends lost 8 bases and 1 base respectively, with 11 bases between them. Per the germline V gene, CDR1 is MNHEY and CDR2 is SMNVEV (reference sequence). This CDR3 is CASHSQKNTGELFF. CDR3 nucleotides: TGTGCCAGCCATTCACAGAAGAACACCGGGGAGCTGTTTTTT.

This rearrangement joins TRBV4-2 to TRBJ1-6; 11 positions agree with TRBD1. Germline V CDR1 and CDR2: LGHNA, YNFKEQ. The CDR3 runs to 17 residues. Germline trimming cut 6 bases from V and 4 bases from J; bases unmatched to any gene: 8. The CDR3 region is CASSNPGQGVYNSPLHF. CDR3 sequence (DNA): TGTGCCAGCAGTAACCCGGGACAGGGGGTTTATAATTCACCCCTCCACTTT.

Here the CDR3 DNA reads TGTGCCAGCACGACAGGCGTCACGCCATTTGAAAAACTGTTTTTT. It encodes CASTTGVTPFEKLFF. The genes are TRBV27 and TRBJ1-4; TRBD1 is a possible D gene (6 bases). In germline, CDR1 is MNHEY, CDR2 SMNVEV (reference sequence). V was cut by 7 bases and J by 7 bases, with 19 bases left in between. The CDR3 sequence is 15 residues long.

V is TRBV27 and J is TRBJ2-1, with D possibly TRBD1 on 6 matching bases. Germline CDR1 and CDR2: MNHEY and SMNVEV (reference sequence). This CDR3 comprises 11 residues. V was shortened by 6 bases and J by 12 bases, with 12 bases between the two germline ends. The CDR3 coding sequence is TGTGCCAGCAGCCAGGGGCTCTGGCAGTTCTTC. This encodes CASSQGLWQFF.

This sequence joins TRBV12-5 and TRBJ1-2, with TRBD1 matching 11 bases. CDR3 length equals 15 residues. Germline CDR1 is LGHNT and CDR2 is FRNRAP. Trimming took 4 bases from V and 3 from J; bases not matched to a gene: 4. The CDR3 DNA reads as TGTGCTAGTGGTTCCCCGGGACAGGGGGACTATGGCTACACCTTC. Translating gives CASGSPGQGDYGYTF.

The count of this clone is one. This sequence joins TRBV5-1 and TRBJ2-7; TRBD2 aligns across 8 bases. Trimming cost V 0 bases and J 0 bases; bases outside gene matches: 5. CDR1 SGHRS and CDR2 YFSETQ come from the germline V gene. The CDR3 has 16 amino acids. The CDR3 bases are TGCGCCAGCAGCTTGGAACTAGCGGTCAGCTCCTACGAGCAGTACTTC. Translated: CASSLELAVSSYEQYF.

Regarding this clone: The conserved final phenylalanine or tryptophan is absent from the CDR3, which likely points to a read error. No DNA is shown, since the ends of the CDR3 on it are uncertain; the CDR3 is the one TCRdb lists. J is TRBJ2-6 and V is TRBV6-8. Germline V lookup: CDR1 MNHGY, CDR2 SAAAGT. The CDR3 is 11 amino acids in total, end residues counted. The chain's CDR3 is CASSLSGSSTS.

This chain links TRBV4-3 with TRBJ2-7; weak D call: TRBD1 (6 bases). The ends were cut back, 2 bases at V and 0 bases at J, with 14 bases in the middle. This CDR3 has 16 residues. Per germline, CDR1 LGHNA and CDR2 YSLEER. CDR3 nucleotides: TGCGCCAGCAGCCAACTCTACAGGGACATCTCCTACGAGCAGTACTTC. Amino acids: CASSQLYRDISYEQYF.

This rearrangement joins TRBV7-9 to TRBJ2-1; 7 bases are shared with TRBD2. The CDR3 totals 16 residues. Trimming took 1 base from V and 0 from J; bases not matched to a gene: 3. Germline V gene lookup returns CDR1 SEHNR and CDR2 FQNEAQ (reference sequence). CDR3 coding DNA: TGTGCCAGCAGCTTAGTACGACTAGCCTCCTACAATGAGCAGTTCTTC. Translation: CASSLVRLASYNEQFF.

In DNA, the CDR3 is TGCGCCAGCAGCCAACAGGGGATGAACACTGAAGCTTTCTTT. Its protein product is CASSQQGMNTEAFF. The V and J genes are TRBV4-1 and TRBJ1-1; D might be TRBD1 (6 bases). Germline V gene data show CDR1 as MGHRA and CDR2 as YSYEKL. The V end was cut by 2 bases, the J end by 0 bases, with 7 bases between. This CDR3 is built from 14 residues.

The V call is TRBV9, the J call TRBJ2-7, with a tentative D call TRBD1 (6 bases). Germline CDR1 SGDLS, CDR2 YYNGEE. This CDR3 spans 14 amino acids. V lost 4 bases, J lost 0 bases, and 11 bases lay in between. The CDR3 DNA is TGTGCCAGCAGCATCGGACAGAGCTCCTACGAGCAGTACTTC. This gives the protein CASSIGQSSYEQYF.

The rearrangement links TRBV11-2 to TRBJ2-3, with a weak D call TRBD2 (6 bases). This CDR3 region has 14 residues. Germline CDR1 and CDR2: SGHAT and FQNNGV. The ends were cut back, 3 bases at V and 2 bases at J, with 9 bases in the middle. CDR3 loop: CASSLGGFTDTQYF. The CDR3, as DNA: TGTGCCAGCAGCTTGGGGGGATTCACAGATACGCAGTATTTT.